This TCR beta chain was sequenced for a study of T cells after yellow fever vaccination (dated by TCRdb to 2018 to 2020). Background for the entire study: Libraries from fractions with low cell numbers were prepared with the SMART-Seq v4 Ultra Low Input RNA kit. Bulk TCR alpha and beta repertoires were sequenced longitudinally to track T-cell clones before and after primary and booster YFV17D yellow fever vaccination. The cohort comprised two healthy male donors, one aged 18 to 30 and one aged 30 to 40 years. Bulk PBMC replicates and cell subsets were isolated from blood drawn at multiple timepoints before and after both primary and secondary immunization.

CDR1 DFQATT and CDR2 SNEGSKA are derived from the germline V gene (reference sequence). From cysteine to phenylalanine, the CDR3 is 16 amino acids long. Only CDR3 DNA remains: 48 bases, in frame from the first base. Clipping removes 6 bases from V and 3 bases from J, with 13 as the unmatched junction base count. The investigation overall reported the following: A small fraction of clonotypes appeared in both the CD4 and CD8 compartments, likely as a result of convergent recombination. After the booster, most of the clones that had expanded following primary vaccination were detected again (around 97% of CD4 and 88% of CD8), which suggests that memory was broadly maintained. Because the study included only two donors, the extent to which the findings can be generalized is limited. Because abundant contaminating clonotypes from the bulk population could be contained in FACS-sorted repertoires, computational filtering was required. The secondary T-cell response was found to be weaker but faster than the primary response, with a peak reached on day 5 rather than on day 15.

Read against the paper, the sample's treatment or condition label means: live attenuated yellow fever vaccine strain. At each blood-draw timepoint, two biological replicates of bulk PBMCs were collected. A standard Ficoll-Paque protocol was used to isolate PBMCs from peripheral blood. TriZol was used to extract RNA from bulk PBMCs, CD4 and CD8 fractions, and dextramer-positive and dextramer-negative fractions. Sequencing relied on an Illumina NovaSeq 6000. TCR cDNA was made using 5'RACE template switching, a step that added a universal primer site and unique molecular identifiers. Priming of cDNA synthesis was performed from both the TCR alpha and TCR beta constant segments. Libraries were amplified in two PCR steps, with sample barcodes and sequencing adapters added in the second step. Sequencing of libraries was done on Illumina HiSeq 2500 (2x100 bp) or NovaSeq (2x150 bp). The published analysis was carried out like this. MIGEC handled demultiplexing of reads and collapsing into UMI consensus sequences, while MiXCR performed V(D)J alignment. Using edgeR on replicate PBMC samples, clonotypes were called vaccine-responding if FDR was below 0.01 and the log2 fold change was above 5 up to day 15. Bulk clonotypes were assigned CD4 or CD8 identity according to which sequenced CD4 or CD8 repertoire held them at higher abundance. TCRdb applied fastp at Q25 and MiXCR to the public reads, then kept only in-frame beta chains. Rows matching on CDR3 protein sequence are summarized as one entry with the most common DNA and genes. The V and J calls here are based on TCRdb, not the publication. For this sample the table gives roughly 400,000 distinct CDR3 sequences, of which around 20% were detected only once. Roughly 19% of the sample comes from the top ten.

There are a few counts of this clonotype. This clone's antigen is unknown. Per-base qualities were not stored, and no clone one base away is much larger. Rearrangement joined TRBV20-1 to TRBJ2-2; 7 of the junction bases match TRBD1. The clonotype was recovered from a man aged 18 to 30 who received the YFV17D yellow fever vaccine. This specimen consisted of PBMCs, obtained before the yellow fever booster vaccination. CDR3 region: CSAGRGLKMDTGELFF. Read as DNA, the sequence is TGCAGTGCCGGCAGGGGGTTGAAGATGGACACCGGGGAGCTGTTTTTT.